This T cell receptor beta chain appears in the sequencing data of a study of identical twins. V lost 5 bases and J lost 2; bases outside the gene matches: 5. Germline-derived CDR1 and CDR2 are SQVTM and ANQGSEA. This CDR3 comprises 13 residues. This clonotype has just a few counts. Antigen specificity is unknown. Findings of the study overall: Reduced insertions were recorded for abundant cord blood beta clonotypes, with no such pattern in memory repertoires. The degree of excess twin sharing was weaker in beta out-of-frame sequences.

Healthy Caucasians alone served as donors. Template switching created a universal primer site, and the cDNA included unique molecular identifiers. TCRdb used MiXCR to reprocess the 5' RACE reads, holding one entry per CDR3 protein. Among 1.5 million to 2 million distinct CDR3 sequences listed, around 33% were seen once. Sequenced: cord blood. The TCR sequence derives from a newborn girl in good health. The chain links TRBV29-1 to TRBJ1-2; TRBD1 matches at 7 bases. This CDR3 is CSVPTGPNYGYTF. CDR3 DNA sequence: TGCAGCGTTCCGACAGGGCCCAACTATGGCTACACCTTC.